The present entry profiles one TCR beta chain with its context. Germline values: CDR1 SGDLS, CDR2 YYNGEE. V lost 3 bases to trimming and J lost 8 bases; unmatched junction nucleotides: 9. CDR3 length: 16 amino acids. These data belong to a study of blood T cell repertoires in COVID-19. The wider study: Acute and convalescent COVID-19 samples came from the United States, Italy and Spain.

Per the original data handling: It was from reference gene primer amplification that nucleated cell counts were estimated. The assay was immunoSEQ multiplex PCR, and TCRdb's table has in-frame clones only and misses some. Clone size and the V and J calls come from that table; the DNA yielded D and trimming. The sample lists 220,000 or so clones, approximately 85% occurring once. The TCR originated in a woman aged 80 or over with COVID-19, enrolled during active disease. This chain links TRBV9 with TRBJ1-6; TRBD1 matches at 9 bases. The sequencing sample was made of peripheral blood. The CDR3: CASSASAGTGYSPLHF. The CDR3 coding sequence is TGTGCCAGCAGCGCATCAGCCGGGACAGGGTATTCACCCCTCCACTTT.